This passage covers 20 T cell receptor beta chains from one sample sequenced in a study of blood T cell repertoires in COVID-19. Assay: immunoSEQ multiplex PCR; the TCRdb copy retains only in-frame clones and omits some. The profile covers about 430,000 clones, with more than 70% appearing a single time and 1.4% to 1.5% taken by the ten largest. Sample: PBMCs or T cells enriched from blood (not recorded which). The source of these receptors is a woman aged 18-35 years who had been exposed to COVID-19.

The rearrangement joins TRBV11-2 to TRBJ2-1; no reliable D call. The germline gives CDR1 SGHAT, CDR2 FQNNGV. This CDR3 has 14 amino acids. Trimming shortened V by 0 bases and J by 7 bases, and 10 bases separated the two germline ends. CDR3 sequence (DNA): TGTGCCAGCAGCTTAGATCGAGCGCCAAATGAGCAGTTCTTC. This encodes CASSLDRAPNEQFF.

The rearrangement joins TRBV7-7 to TRBJ2-3; 7 nucleotides line up with TRBD2. Germline V gives CDR1 SSHAT, CDR2 FNYEAQ (reference sequence). The CDR3 contains 15 residues. CDR3 loop: CATSPAGSSTDTQYF. CDR3 bases: TGTGCGACGTCCCCAGCGGGATCTAGCACAGATACGCAGTATTTT.

The chain uses TRBV4-1 and TRBJ1-5; possibly TRBD1 for D (5 bases). V dropped 4 bases and J dropped 4 bases, with 14 bases sitting between them. The CDR3 covers 15 residues. Germline V gives CDR1 MGHRA, CDR2 YSYEKL. CDR3 nucleotide sequence: TGCGCCAGCAGCCTCGGACAAGAGCTTAATCAGCCCCAGCATTTT. The encoded protein is CASSLGQELNQPQHF.

This sequence joins TRBV4-1 and TRBJ2-7; tentative D call: TRBD1 (6 bases). V gave up 3 bases and J gave up 3 bases, with 18 bases separating them. CDR1 is MGHRA, CDR2 YSYEKL, per germline. The CDR3 runs 16 residues. The CDR3 DNA reads as TGCGCCAGCAGCCAGAGTTTGCAGGGGAAGGGCTACGAGCAGTACTTC. It specifies CASSQSLQGKGYEQYF.

V and J are TRBV4-3 and TRBJ2-7, with a possible D match to TRBD2 (6 bases). CDR1 is LGHNA and CDR2 is YSLEER in the germline V gene. CDR3 length: 14 amino acids. V lost 1 base, J lost 10 bases, and 17 bases lay in between. DNA of the CDR3: TGCGCCAGCAGCCAAGGGGTCCAAGGAGGGAGTCAGTACTTC. It is translated as CASSQGVQGGSQYF.

The rearrangement links TRBV28 to TRBJ1-2; D unresolved. Looked up from germline, CDR1 is MDHEN and CDR2 is SYDVKM. The CDR3 covers 13 residues. V was shortened by 2 bases and J by 7 bases, with 11 bases between the two germline ends. The CDR3 DNA is TGTGCCAGCAGTTTAAGAGAGGTCGGTGGCTACACCTTC. This sequence encodes CASSLREVGGYTF.

This chain links TRBV18 with TRBJ2-3; the match to TRBD2 covers 9 bases. There are 17 residues in the CDR3. Germline V gene data show CDR1 as KGHSH and CDR2 as LQKENI. The junction had 5 bases not matched to a gene; V was cut back by 1 base and J by 0 bases. CDR3 in amino acids: CASSPRAGGPSTDTQYF. Here the CDR3 DNA reads TGTGCCAGCTCACCACGAGCGGGGGGTCCTAGCACAGATACGCAGTATTTT.

V usage is TRBV5-1 and J usage is TRBJ1-1; the D is unclear. Germline CDR1 is SGHRS and CDR2 is YFSETQ. Trimming removed 0 bases at V and 5 bases at J, with 14 bases between. The CDR3 has 15 amino acids. CDR3 protein: CASSLVGPPGTEAFF. DNA of the CDR3: TGCGCCAGCAGCTTGGTTGGACCCCCGGGGACTGAAGCTTTCTTT. The full variable domain, completed using reference TRBV5-1 and TRBJ1-1, is KAGVTQTPRYLIKTRGQQVTLSCSPISGHRSVSWYQQTPGQGLQFLFEYFSETQRNKGNFPGRFSGRQFSNSRSEMNVSTLELGDSALYLCASSLVGPPGTEAFFGQGTRLTVV.

The chain recombines TRBV27 with TRBJ2-1; 7 bases are a match to TRBD2. The CDR3 is 16 amino acids. With 0 bases clipped from V and 7 bases from J, the junction kept 9 bases outside the gene matches. CDR1 MNHEY and CDR2 SMNVEV come from the germline V gene (reference sequence). CDR3: CASSLSWWGTTNEQFF. DNA of the CDR3: TGTGCCAGCAGTTTATCGTGGTGGGGGACTACAAATGAGCAGTTCTTC.

This clone was observed a handful of times. The V call is TRBV10-3, the J call TRBJ1-1; TRBD1 matches at 9 bases. Germline values: CDR1 ENHRY, CDR2 SYGVKD. CDR3 length equals 14 residues. With V trimmed by 3 bases and J by 1 base, 0 bases remained unmatched. DNA for the CDR3: TGTGCCATCAGTGAACAGGGGGCGAACACTGAAGCTTTCTTT. This translates into CAISEQGANTEAFF.

This clone occurred a few times. The rearrangement links TRBV7-9 to TRBJ1-4, with D perhaps TRBD1 (6 bases). Trimming stripped 5 bases from V and 4 bases from J, with 20 bases between. Germline V gene sequence: CDR1 SEHNR, CDR2 FQNEAQ (reference sequence). The CDR3 consists of 17 residues. The CDR3, as DNA: TGTGCCAGCAGCGATACACCGGGGGGCACCCTTAATGAAAAACTGTTTTTT. Encoded protein: CASSDTPGGTLNEKLFF.

CDR3 sequence reads: CASSPGRYYEQYF. DNA of the CDR3: TGTGCCAGCTCCCCGGGTAGATACTACGAGCAGTACTTC. The chain couples TRBV18 to TRBJ2-7; no clear D gene. The CDR3 runs to 13 residues. V was cut by 6 bases and J by 3 bases, with 12 bases left in between. Germline CDR1 and CDR2: KGHSH and LQKENI.

The chain uses TRBV7-9 and TRBJ1-1; 7 bases are a match to TRBD1. CDR1 is SEHNR and CDR2 is FQNEAQ in the germline V gene (reference sequence). Unmatched junction bases numbered 6, after V lost 4 bases and J lost 4 bases. CDR3 size: 14 residues. The CDR3 region has the DNA TGTGCCAGCAGCTCGAGACAGGGAGTCACTGAAGCTTTCTTT. The encoded protein is CASSSRQGVTEAFF.

The genes are TRBV18 and TRBJ2-7; 8 nucleotides match TRBD2. The trim removed 6 bases at V and 2 bases at J, leaving 6 bases unmatched. Germline CDR1 reads KGHSH; CDR2 reads LQKENI. This CDR3 spans 14 amino acids. CDR3 in DNA: TGTGCCAGCTCCGGGCGGGAGGTAACCTACGAGCAGTACTTC. It codes for CASSGREVTYEQYF.

This rearrangement joins TRBV11-2 to TRBJ1-5, with 10 nucleotides matching TRBD1. Germline loops: CDR1 SGHAT, CDR2 FQNNGV. The length of the CDR3 is 15 residues. Losses at the gene ends were 3 bases for V and 4 bases for J; bases not matched to a gene: 3. For the CDR3, the DNA is TGTGCCAGCAGCTTTGGACAGGGGGTGAATCAGCCCCAGCATTTT. Its translation: CASSFGQGVNQPQHF.

J is TRBJ2-5 and V is TRBV7-3, with 8 bases aligning to TRBD2. Germline-derived CDR1 and CDR2 are SGHTA and FQGTGA. The length of the CDR3 is 14 residues. The trim removed 2 bases at V and 5 bases at J, leaving 4 bases unmatched. The CDR3 spells CASSLPGGEETQYF. The CDR3 nucleotides are TGTGCCAGCAGCTTACCCGGGGGGGAGGAGACCCAGTACTTC.

The rearrangement joins TRBV28 to TRBJ1-5; D call uncertain. The CDR3 loop spans 17 amino acids. V gave up 5 bases and J gave up 6 bases, with 23 bases separating them. Germline CDR1 MDHEN, CDR2 SYDVKM. The CDR3 sequence is CASSEKWSGIAGQPQHF. The CDR3 nucleotides read TGTGCCAGCAGTGAGAAATGGTCGGGTATAGCGGGTCAGCCCCAGCATTTT.

V gene TRBV21-1 combines with J gene TRBJ2-1; no DNA check was done on the table's D call, TRBD2. TRBV21-1 represents a pseudogene. This CDR3 is 17 amino acids long. CDR3 sequence: CASSKKWASENYNEQFF. CDR3 DNA sequence: TGTGCCAGCAGCAAAAAGTGGGCTAGCGAGAACTACAATGAGCAGTTCTTC.

This clone was seen a single time. The chain recombines TRBV9 with TRBJ1-2; TRBD1 matches at 9 bases. CDR1 and CDR2 (germline): SGDLS, YYNGEE. V lost 0 bases to trimming and J lost 8 bases; unmatched junction nucleotides: 8. The CDR3 length is 15 residues. Here the CDR3 reads CASSVATQGARGYTF. The CDR3, as DNA: TGTGCCAGCAGCGTAGCTACACAGGGGGCGAGGGGCTACACCTTC.

The chain has TRBV4-1 and TRBJ2-3, with D possibly matching TRBD2 (6 bases). V lost 0 bases and J lost 9, with 16 bases in between. Germline-derived CDR1 and CDR2 are MGHRA and YSYEKL. The CDR3 spans 15 residues. The CDR3 DNA sequence: TGCGCCAGCAGCCAAGAAGGAGGGGTCAGCCTAACGCAGTATTTT. Protein sequence: CASSQEGGVSLTQYF.